These T cell receptor beta chains were read from a single sample in a study of shared clonotypes between healthy human individuals. Here immunoSEQ multiplex PCR was the method, and the copy in TCRdb shows in-frame clones only, minus some. Of a few million clones in the sample, just over 90% were seen once. Sequencing was performed on naive CD4+ T cells from PBMCs. Source of these receptors: a man in his late teens or twenties in good health. Some clones in this sample may be carry-over from other donors' samples. Each CDR3 is given with its conserved first and last residue. Only part of the rows carry a size: once, few, many, or a class if the clone is expanded.

CASSPMKGANVLTF,TRBV5-4,-,TRBJ2-6
CASTGLAGATGELFF,TRBV9,-,TRBJ2-2
CASSTTPGAFF,TRBV28,-,TRBJ1-1
CASRFRGRRTYEQYF,TRBV12-2,once,TRBJ2-7
CASNTLGVGTDTQYF,TRBV28,-,TRBJ2-3
CASSDHYNYGYTF,TRBV10-1,once,TRBJ1-2
CASRSPGGYEKLFF,TRBV6-1,few,TRBJ1-4
CASSPWTGNTEAFF,TRBV9,-,TRBJ1-1
CSVGWGGAGNTIYF,TRBV29-1,-,TRBJ1-3
CASSPSGGPAYEQYF,TRBV28,-,TRBJ2-7
CASREGQASNTEAFF,TRBV9,-,TRBJ1-1
CASSSYAGLAGNTDTQYF,TRBV7-3,-,TRBJ2-3
CASSELVGELFF,TRBV25-1,-,TRBJ2-2
CAISGVLGGYTEAFF,TRBV10-3,-,TRBJ1-1
CASSLWLTGEVTNYGYTF,TRBV7-9,-,TRBJ1-2
CASSLDAGQSYNEQFF,TRBV5-1,-,TRBJ2-1
CASSGGGRSNTGELFF,TRBV6-1,-,TRBJ2-2
CASSAVLGSSYGYTF,TRBV6-1,-,TRBJ1-2
CASSLGSYSYEQYF,TRBV11-2,-,TRBJ2-7
CASTSTGGRTFYEQYF,TRBV28,-,TRBJ2-7
CASRGEYEQYF,TRBV5-4,-,TRBJ2-7
CASSLTSAPDTQYF,TRBV19,-,TRBJ2-3
CASSLSNIQYF,TRBV28,-,TRBJ2-4
CASSRRTEGHYEQYF,TRBV4-3,-,-
CASSLTGGVLTEAFF,TRBV5-1,-,TRBJ1-1
CATRRGTRSQPQHF,TRBV28,-,TRBJ1-5
CTSQGALLDTQYF,TRBV29-1,-,TRBJ2-3
CAWSGSGLQPQHF,TRBV30,-,TRBJ1-5
CASSLRASLSSTDTQYF,TRBV5-6,-,TRBJ2-3
CAISTNDHEQFF,TRBV10-3,-,TRBJ2-1
CAWKTGASTDTQYF,TRBV30,-,TRBJ2-3
CASRHPGRVAKPLKQFF,TRBV11-2,-,TRBJ2-1
CASSYDRGGNTIYF,TRBV5-4,-,TRBJ1-3
CASSTRQGKGVQYF,TRBV19,-,TRBJ2-7
CASRTPYGYGRDAPNTGELFF,TRBV12-2,-,TRBJ2-2
CASSRRTGGTDTQYF,TRBV5-1,-,TRBJ2-3
CASSPRDRRGYTF,TRBV19,-,TRBJ1-2
CSAPARGHEQYF,TRBV29-1,-,TRBJ2-7
CAWSVDDGNTEAFF,TRBV30,few,TRBJ1-1
CAWSVQGTYEQYF,TRBV30,-,TRBJ2-7
CASSSRLAGAPEQYF,TRBV7-8,-,TRBJ2-7
CAINSLAGGAGELFF,TRBV10-3,-,TRBJ2-2
CASTLGGELRTNYGYTF,TRBV28,-,TRBJ1-2
CASSARVTLGKFSYTF,TRBV9,few,TRBJ1-2
CASSLYPPGNTGELFF,TRBV5-1,-,TRBJ2-2
CASSVWFGKSSYNEQFF,TRBV9,-,TRBJ2-1